This T cell receptor (beta chain) comes out of a study of shared clonotypes between healthy human individuals. Deep was the level at which the assay was run. A roughly 220 ng quantity of DNA, some 30,000 T cell genomes, went into the sorted-subset replicate PCRs. Method: immunoSEQ multiplex PCR; TCRdb's copy keeps in-frame clones and lacks some. This sample has fewer than 350,000 clones, with around 90% found just once. Deletions cut 2 bases from V and 3 bases from J, with 11 bases between. CDR1 SEHNR and CDR2 FQNEAQ come from the germline V gene (reference sequence). The CDR3 sequence is 15 residues long. Worth noting for this clone: Its antigen is currently unknown.

Study outcomes and limitations: Sequencing depth was expected to influence donor clonotype sharing.

The sequencing input was memory CD8+ T cells sorted from blood. Subset described: CD45RO+ cells pooled with CCR7-negative TemRA cells. The rearrangement uses TRBV7-9 and TRBJ1-5, with D possibly TRBD1 on 6 matching bases. This receptor was obtained from a man aged 18 to 29 in good health. In DNA, the CDR3 is TGTGCCAGCAGCTTAACCGGGGGCATCAATCAGCCCCAGCATTTT. It is translated as CASSLTGGINQPQHF.